This T cell receptor (beta chain) was sequenced during a study of cytomegalovirus exposure and HLA in healthy donors. General observations from the study: Rare TCR sequences dominated, though some public TCRs recurred in many donors. According to a subsequent analysis, TCR clusters from the first cohort were inclined to appear together in the 110 or so validation repertoires. Overall, approximately 150 TCR beta chains were annotated as cytomegalovirus-associated.

Turning to this clone: As yet, its antigen is unknown.

Only in-frame clones appear in the TCRdb table, and some are missing; sequencing was by immunoSEQ multiplex PCR. Of 45,000 to 70,000 clones listed, roughly 90% are singletons. The CDR3 has 15 residues. The V gene's germline CDR1 is SGHDN and CDR2 FVKESK. The V gene lost 4 bases and the J gene lost 1 base, with 10 bases spanning the gap. The chain combines TRBV14 with TRBJ2-2; possible D gene TRBD2, 6 bases. The sequencing input was PBMCs. This sequence originates from a man aged 18 to 35 in good health and CMV-seronegative. For the CDR3, the DNA is TGTGCCAGCAGCCCGGGGGTACGGAACACCGGGGAGCTGTTTTTT. Its protein is CASSPGVRNTGELFF.